The rows below give T cell receptor beta chains drawn from one sample of a study of cytomegalovirus exposure and HLA in healthy donors. This table comes from immunoSEQ multiplex PCR, and its TCRdb copy is limited to in-frame clones, with some not included. There are about 140,000 clones in the sample; around two thirds occur only once, and roughly 10% lies in the top ten. Sequencing used PBMCs. The receptor source for this set is a man aged 25 to 45 in good health and CMV-seropositive. Each CDR3 is given with its conserved first and last residue. Fields, in order: J gene, CDR3 length, D gene, clone size, V gene, CDR3 DNA, CDR3 protein. A D gene is named only where the DNA matches it firmly. Expanded clones get a size class; other rows say once, few or many, or leave the size out.

j_call: TRBJ2-1
cdr3_length: 16
d_call: TRBD2
clone_size: .
v_call: TRBV5-1
cdr3_nt: TGCGCCAGCAGCTTGACTAGCGGGAGTGTGGGCAATGAGCAGTTCTTC
cdr3_aa: CASSLTSGSVGNEQFF

j_call: TRBJ2-7
cdr3_length: 15
d_call: TRBD2
clone_size: .
v_call: TRBV7-9
cdr3_nt: TGTGCCAGCAGCCAAAGGACTAGCGGGAGCTACGAGCAGTACTTC
cdr3_aa: CASSQRTSGSYEQYF

j_call: TRBJ1-2
cdr3_length: 15
d_call: .
clone_size: few
v_call: TRBV6-5
cdr3_nt: TGTGCCAGCAGTTACGGGGACTCTGTGACCTATGGCTACACCTTC
cdr3_aa: CASSYGDSVTYGYTF

j_call: TRBJ1-1
cdr3_length: 13
d_call: TRBD1
clone_size: .
v_call: TRBV7-9
cdr3_nt: TGTGCCAGCACAACAGGGGCGAACACTGAAGCTTTCTTT
cdr3_aa: CASTTGANTEAFF

j_call: TRBJ1-5
cdr3_length: 17
d_call: TRBD1
clone_size: .
v_call: TRBV2
cdr3_nt: TGTGCCAGCAGTGGGACTGACAGGGTTCGTGGCAATCAGCCCCAGCATTTT
cdr3_aa: CASSGTDRVRGNQPQHF

j_call: TRBJ2-1
cdr3_length: 17
d_call: TRBD2
clone_size: .
v_call: TRBV4-1
cdr3_nt: TGCGCCAGCAGCCCGAATGCCGGCGCGGGAGAGACATATGAGCAGTTCTTC
cdr3_aa: CASSPNAGAGETYEQFF

j_call: TRBJ2-5
cdr3_length: 14
d_call: .
clone_size: .
v_call: TRBV7-2
cdr3_nt: TGTGCCAGCAGCCCCATCAGGGCCCAAGAGACCCAGTACTTC
cdr3_aa: CASSPIRAQETQYF

j_call: TRBJ2-3
cdr3_length: 16
d_call: .
clone_size: .
v_call: TRBV10-3
cdr3_nt: TGTGCCATCAGTGAGTCTGGCAGGGGCGACACAGATACGCAGTATTTT
cdr3_aa: CAISESGRGDTDTQYF

j_call: TRBJ2-7
cdr3_length: 13
d_call: .
clone_size: .
v_call: TRBV13
cdr3_nt: TGTGCCAGCAGCTTCAACAGGGTTACCGAGCAGTACTTC
cdr3_aa: CASSFNRVTEQYF

j_call: TRBJ2-5
cdr3_length: 14
d_call: TRBD1
clone_size: .
v_call: TRBV5-1
cdr3_nt: TGCGCCAGCAGCCCGACAGGGGGGGGAGAGACCCAGTACTTC
cdr3_aa: CASSPTGGGETQYF

j_call: TRBJ2-6
cdr3_length: 17
d_call: .
clone_size: .
v_call: TRBV14
cdr3_nt: TGTGCCAGCAGCCAAGGGCTAGAATGGGTTGGGGCCAACGTCCTGACTTTC
cdr3_aa: CASSQGLEWVGANVLTF

j_call: TRBJ2-3
cdr3_length: 14
d_call: .
clone_size: once
v_call: TRBV5-1
cdr3_nt: TGCGCCAGCAGCTTGGAGGCCCCAACAGATACGCAATATTTT
cdr3_aa: CASSLEAPTDTQYF

j_call: TRBJ2-7
cdr3_length: 16
d_call: TRBD2
clone_size: .
v_call: TRBV5-1
cdr3_nt: TGCGCCAGCGCCTGGACTCTAGCGGGAGTTTCCTACGAGCAGTACTTC
cdr3_aa: CASAWTLAGVSYEQYF

j_call: TRBJ1-3
cdr3_length: 16
d_call: TRBD1
clone_size: .
v_call: TRBV10-3
cdr3_nt: TGTGCCATCAGTGATGTACAGGGGGCGCGTGGAAACACCATATATTTT
cdr3_aa: CAISDVQGARGNTIYF

j_call: TRBJ2-7
cdr3_length: 15
d_call: TRBD1
clone_size: few
v_call: TRBV6-5
cdr3_nt: TGTGCCAGCAGTTACCCGGGACAGGGGGGCAATCAGCAGTACTTC
cdr3_aa: CASSYPGQGGNQQYF

j_call: TRBJ1-4
cdr3_length: 14
d_call: .
clone_size: .
v_call: TRBV2
cdr3_nt: TGTGCCAGCGGTTTAGGCAGCGAGAATGAAAAACTGTTTTTT
cdr3_aa: CASGLGSENEKLFF

j_call: TRBJ2-7
cdr3_length: 15
d_call: TRBD1
clone_size: .
v_call: TRBV4-1
cdr3_nt: TGCGCCAGCAGCCAGGGTGGCACAGGGGGCTCCGAGCAGTACTTC
cdr3_aa: CASSQGGTGGSEQYF

j_call: TRBJ2-5
cdr3_length: 16
d_call: TRBD1
clone_size: .
v_call: TRBV7-9
cdr3_nt: TGTGCCAGCAGCCCGATCGGGACAGCGTACCAAGAGACCCAGTACTTC
cdr3_aa: CASSPIGTAYQETQYF

j_call: TRBJ2-1
cdr3_length: 14
d_call: .
clone_size: few
v_call: TRBV21-1
cdr3_nt: TGTGCCAGCCCGGGACTAGCGGGTTACAATGAGCAGTTCTTC
cdr3_aa: CASPGLAGYNEQFF

j_call: TRBJ2-1
cdr3_length: 15
d_call: TRBD2
clone_size: .
v_call: TRBV29-1
cdr3_nt: TGCAGCGTTGAGGTTCTTGCGGGAGTGTCGCATGAGCAGTTCTTC
cdr3_aa: CSVEVLAGVSHEQFF

j_call: TRBJ2-7
cdr3_length: 16
d_call: .
clone_size: .
v_call: TRBV5-1
cdr3_nt: TGCGCCAGCAGCTTCTTGGAGAGGGCAGTTATCTACGAGCAGTACTTC
cdr3_aa: CASSFLERAVIYEQYF

j_call: TRBJ2-1
cdr3_length: 21
d_call: TRBD2
clone_size: .
v_call: TRBV27
cdr3_nt: TGTGCCAGCAGTTCCACTTCCCGCGGACTAGCCCGAGTGTCCTTGTACAATGAGCAGTTCTTC
cdr3_aa: CASSSTSRGLARVSLYNEQFF

j_call: TRBJ1-2
cdr3_length: 14
d_call: .
clone_size: .
v_call: TRBV7-6
cdr3_nt: TGTGCCAGCAGCCGCTCATGGCAGGGCTATGGCTACACCTTC
cdr3_aa: CASSRSWQGYGYTF

j_call: TRBJ2-7
cdr3_length: 12
d_call: .
clone_size: few
v_call: TRBV7-9
cdr3_nt: TGTGCCAGCAGCTCGCAGTTATACGAGCAGTACTTC
cdr3_aa: CASSSQLYEQYF

j_call: TRBJ1-2
cdr3_length: 15
d_call: .
clone_size: .
v_call: TRBV9
cdr3_nt: TGTGCCAGCAGCGTAGGCTGGGGGGGTAACTATGGCTACACCTTC
cdr3_aa: CASSVGWGGNYGYTF

j_call: TRBJ2-7
cdr3_length: 14
d_call: .
clone_size: .
v_call: TRBV2
cdr3_nt: TGTGCCAGCAGTAGTAGATTAGATGCCTACGAGCAGTACTTC
cdr3_aa: CASSSRLDAYEQYF

j_call: TRBJ2-2
cdr3_length: 14
d_call: .
clone_size: .
v_call: TRBV2
cdr3_nt: TGTGCCAGCAGGAGTAGCGGATACACCGGGGAGCTGTTTTTT
cdr3_aa: CASRSSGYTGELFF

j_call: TRBJ1-1
cdr3_length: 13
d_call: .
clone_size: .
v_call: TRBV11-2
cdr3_nt: TGTGCCAGCAAATTGACACCGAACACTGAAGCTTTCTTT
cdr3_aa: CASKLTPNTEAFF

j_call: TRBJ1-1
cdr3_length: 15
d_call: .
clone_size: few
v_call: TRBV6-5
cdr3_nt: TGTGCCAGCAGTTACCGGGGGGGCGCTGAGTCTGAAGCTTTCTTT
cdr3_aa: CASSYRGGAESEAFF

j_call: TRBJ2-5
cdr3_length: 18
d_call: TRBD2
clone_size: once
v_call: TRBV7-3
cdr3_nt: TGTGCCAGCAGCTTAACGGCCGTAGCGGGAGGCCTCCAAGAGACCCAGTACTTC
cdr3_aa: CASSLTAVAGGLQETQYF

j_call: TRBJ2-1
cdr3_length: 16
d_call: TRBD2
clone_size: .
v_call: TRBV7-9
cdr3_nt: TGTGCCAGCAGCTACGGTAGCGGGGGGGTGGGGAATGAGCAGTTCTTC
cdr3_aa: CASSYGSGGVGNEQFF

j_call: TRBJ2-5
cdr3_length: 15
d_call: .
clone_size: .
v_call: TRBV18
cdr3_nt: TGTGCCAGCTCACCACCATCTCGGGGACAAGAGACCCAGTACTTC
cdr3_aa: CASSPPSRGQETQYF

j_call: TRBJ1-2
cdr3_length: 18
d_call: TRBD1
clone_size: few
v_call: TRBV18
cdr3_nt: TGTGCCAGCTCACCAACGACAGGGGGCGCCGGGTCTAACTATGGCTACACCTTC
cdr3_aa: CASSPTTGGAGSNYGYTF

j_call: TRBJ2-7
cdr3_length: 14
d_call: .
clone_size: .
v_call: TRBV7-8
cdr3_nt: TGTGCCAGCAGCGGAGAGGGACTCTCCTACGAGCAGTACTTC
cdr3_aa: CASSGEGLSYEQYF

j_call: TRBJ2-1
cdr3_length: 15
d_call: TRBD1
clone_size: .
v_call: TRBV2
cdr3_nt: TGTGCCAGCAGTGAAGAACAGGGGATCGACAATGAGCAGTTCTTC
cdr3_aa: CASSEEQGIDNEQFF

j_call: TRBJ2-5
cdr3_length: 12
d_call: .
clone_size: .
v_call: TRBV11-3
cdr3_nt: TGTGCCAGCAGCTTAACTATCGAGACCCAGTACTTC
cdr3_aa: CASSLTIETQYF

j_call: TRBJ1-3
cdr3_length: 14
d_call: TRBD1
clone_size: .
v_call: TRBV28
cdr3_nt: TGTGCCACCATGGGGACAGGGGAGGTTAACACCATATATTTT
cdr3_aa: CATMGTGEVNTIYF

j_call: TRBJ1-5
cdr3_length: 12
d_call: .
clone_size: .
v_call: TRBV2
cdr3_nt: TGTGCCAGAGGGACTGACGACGGGCCCCAGCATTTT
cdr3_aa: CARGTDDGPQHF

j_call: TRBJ2-1
cdr3_length: 15
d_call: .
clone_size: few
v_call: TRBV5-1
cdr3_nt: TGCGCCAGCACCTTACGGCAGGTTGGCATGAATGAGCAGTTCTTC
cdr3_aa: CASTLRQVGMNEQFF

j_call: TRBJ2-7
cdr3_length: 14
d_call: TRBD2
clone_size: .
v_call: TRBV19
cdr3_nt: TGTGCCAGTGCCAGGGAGGGAGGGTCTAGCGAGCAGTACTTC
cdr3_aa: CASAREGGSSEQYF

j_call: TRBJ2-7
cdr3_length: 15
d_call: .
clone_size: once
v_call: TRBV6-5
cdr3_nt: TGTGCCAGCAGTTACTCGATCGGACAATACTACGAGCAGTACTTC
cdr3_aa: CASSYSIGQYYEQYF

j_call: TRBJ1-3
cdr3_length: 14
d_call: .
clone_size: few
v_call: TRBV6-5
cdr3_nt: TGTGCCAGCACCCTAGGAGGCTCTGGAAACACCATATATTTT
cdr3_aa: CASTLGGSGNTIYF

j_call: TRBJ2-4
cdr3_length: 14
d_call: TRBD1
clone_size: .
v_call: TRBV27
cdr3_nt: TGTGCCAGCAGCATGACAGGGTCCAAAAACATTCAGTACTTC
cdr3_aa: CASSMTGSKNIQYF

j_call: TRBJ1-1
cdr3_length: 13
d_call: .
clone_size: .
v_call: TRBV11-1
cdr3_nt: TGTGCCAGCAGCTTAGGGAGGCGGACTGAAGCTTTCTTT
cdr3_aa: CASSLGRRTEAFF

j_call: TRBJ2-7
cdr3_length: 18
d_call: .
clone_size: .
v_call: TRBV18
cdr3_nt: TGTGCCAGCTCAAACCTCGGGCAGGGGGGACCTTCGTTGGGCGAGCAGTACTTC
cdr3_aa: CASSNLGQGGPSLGEQYF

j_call: TRBJ1-2
cdr3_length: 15
d_call: TRBD1
clone_size: .
v_call: TRBV10-3
cdr3_nt: TGTGCCATCAGCTTCGGACAGGGGCTCAACTATGGCTACACCTTC
cdr3_aa: CAISFGQGLNYGYTF

j_call: TRBJ2-5
cdr3_length: 15
d_call: TRBD1
clone_size: .
v_call: TRBV11-3
cdr3_nt: TGTGCCAGCAGCGCTGGGACAGGAATAAAAGAGACCCAGTACTTC
cdr3_aa: CASSAGTGIKETQYF

j_call: TRBJ2-3
cdr3_length: 17
d_call: TRBD2
clone_size: .
v_call: TRBV27
cdr3_nt: TGTGCCAGCAGTCCCGGGACTAGCGGGAGGGTAGTCGATACGCAGTATTTT
cdr3_aa: CASSPGTSGRVVDTQYF

j_call: TRBJ2-2
cdr3_length: 16
d_call: .
clone_size: .
v_call: TRBV9
cdr3_nt: TGTGCCAGCAGCCCTCGGACTGGACCGAACACCGGGGAGCTGTTTTTT
cdr3_aa: CASSPRTGPNTGELFF

j_call: TRBJ2-7
cdr3_length: 14
d_call: TRBD2
clone_size: .
v_call: TRBV28
cdr3_nt: TGTGCCAGCAGTCCATCCGGGACTAGCTACGAGCAGTACTTC
cdr3_aa: CASSPSGTSYEQYF

j_call: TRBJ2-1
cdr3_length: 17
d_call: TRBD2
clone_size: .
v_call: TRBV5-8
cdr3_nt: TGTGCCAGCAGCCCTATAGCGGGAGGCCTCCGTAGCAATGAGCAGTTCTTC
cdr3_aa: CASSPIAGGLRSNEQFF

j_call: TRBJ2-3
cdr3_length: 16
d_call: TRBD1
clone_size: .
v_call: TRBV7-9
cdr3_nt: TGTGCCAGCAGCTTAGGGCAGGGGGCGCATGCAGATACGCAGTATTTT
cdr3_aa: CASSLGQGAHADTQYF

j_call: TRBJ2-7
cdr3_length: 16
d_call: TRBD1
clone_size: once
v_call: TRBV7-3
cdr3_nt: TGTGCCAGCAGCTCAAAAAACAAGACAGGGGCCTACGAGCAGTACTTC
cdr3_aa: CASSSKNKTGAYEQYF